This T cell receptor beta chain is drawn from a study of blood T cell repertoires in COVID-19. CDR1 and CDR2 from the germline V gene are LNHNV and YYDKDF (reference sequence). The CDR3 sequence is 15 residues long. V was cut by 3 bases and J by 3 bases, with 15 bases left in between. The data were produced by immunoSEQ multiplex PCR, yet TCRdb's version contains in-frame clones alone and is incomplete. The sample has hundreds of thousands of clones, about nine tenths seen once. The sequenced sample was PBMCs or T cells enriched from blood (not recorded which). The receptor's source is a man between 40 and 49 years old who had recovered from COVID-19. The chain has TRBV15 and TRBJ2-7; D may be TRBD2 (6 bases). CDR3 sequence reads: CATSSPGLLVYEQYF. The DNA for the CDR3 is TGTGCCACCAGCAGCCCGGGACTCCTAGTCTACGAGCAGTACTTC.